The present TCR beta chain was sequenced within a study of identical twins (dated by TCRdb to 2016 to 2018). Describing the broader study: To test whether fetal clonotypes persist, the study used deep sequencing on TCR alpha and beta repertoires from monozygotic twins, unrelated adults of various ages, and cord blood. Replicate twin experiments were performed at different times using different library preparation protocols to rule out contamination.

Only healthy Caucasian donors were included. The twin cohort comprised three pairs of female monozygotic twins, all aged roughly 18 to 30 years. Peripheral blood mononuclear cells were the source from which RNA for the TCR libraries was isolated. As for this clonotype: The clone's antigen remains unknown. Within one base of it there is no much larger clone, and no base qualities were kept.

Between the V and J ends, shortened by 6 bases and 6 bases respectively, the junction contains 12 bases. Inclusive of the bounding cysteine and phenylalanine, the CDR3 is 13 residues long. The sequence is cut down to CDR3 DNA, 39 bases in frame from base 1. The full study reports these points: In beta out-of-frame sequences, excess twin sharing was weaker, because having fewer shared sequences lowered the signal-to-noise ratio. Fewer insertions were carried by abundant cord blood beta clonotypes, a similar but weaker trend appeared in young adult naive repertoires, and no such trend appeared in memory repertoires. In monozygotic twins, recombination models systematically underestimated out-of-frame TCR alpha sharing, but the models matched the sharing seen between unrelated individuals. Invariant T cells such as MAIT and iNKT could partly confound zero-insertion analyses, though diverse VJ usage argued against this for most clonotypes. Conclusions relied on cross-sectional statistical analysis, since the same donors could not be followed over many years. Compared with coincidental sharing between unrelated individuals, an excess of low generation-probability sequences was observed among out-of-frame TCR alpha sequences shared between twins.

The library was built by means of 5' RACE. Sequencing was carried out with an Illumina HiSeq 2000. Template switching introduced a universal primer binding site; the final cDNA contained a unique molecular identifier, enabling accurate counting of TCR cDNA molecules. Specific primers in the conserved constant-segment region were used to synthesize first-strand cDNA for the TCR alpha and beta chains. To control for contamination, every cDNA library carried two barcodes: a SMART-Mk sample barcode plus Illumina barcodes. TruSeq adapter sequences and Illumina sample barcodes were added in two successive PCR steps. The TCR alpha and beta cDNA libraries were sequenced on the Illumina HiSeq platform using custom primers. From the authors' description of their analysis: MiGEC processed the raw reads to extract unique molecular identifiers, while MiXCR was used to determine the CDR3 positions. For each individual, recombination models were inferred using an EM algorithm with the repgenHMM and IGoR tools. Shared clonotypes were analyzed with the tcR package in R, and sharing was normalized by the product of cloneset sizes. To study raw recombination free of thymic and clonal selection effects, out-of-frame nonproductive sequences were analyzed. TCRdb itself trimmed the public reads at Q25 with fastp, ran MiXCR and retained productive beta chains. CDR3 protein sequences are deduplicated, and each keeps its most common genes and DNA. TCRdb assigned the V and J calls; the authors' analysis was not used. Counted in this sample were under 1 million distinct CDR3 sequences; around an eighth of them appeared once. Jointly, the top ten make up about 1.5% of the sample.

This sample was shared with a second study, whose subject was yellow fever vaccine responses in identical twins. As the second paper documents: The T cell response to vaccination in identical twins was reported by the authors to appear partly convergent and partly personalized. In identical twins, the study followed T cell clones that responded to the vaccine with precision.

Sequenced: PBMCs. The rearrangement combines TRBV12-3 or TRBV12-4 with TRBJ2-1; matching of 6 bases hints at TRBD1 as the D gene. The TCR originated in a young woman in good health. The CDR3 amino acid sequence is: CASSKNRANEQFF. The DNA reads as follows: TGTGCCAGCAGCAAGAACAGGGCCAATGAGCAGTTCTTC.